This T cell receptor (beta chain) was identified during a study of cytomegalovirus exposure and HLA in healthy donors. V was pared by 4 bases and J by 0 bases, with 5 bases of the junction left unmatched. Per germline, CDR1 KGHSH and CDR2 LQKENI. The CDR3 runs 15 residues. Study-level results: The classifier reportedly diagnosed cytomegalovirus status with high specificity and sensitivity. A previous analysis found most TCR beta V segments productive roughly 90% or roughly 30% of the time.

Both 60 Vbeta primers and 13 Jbeta primers went into the PCR. The method was immunoSEQ multiplex PCR; TCRdb's version includes in-frame clones alone and lacks a portion of them. Among under 200,000 clones listed, around 80% were seen once. Concerning this clone: Antigen specificity is unknown.

The chain carries TRBV18 and TRBJ1-1; TRBD1 agrees at 7 bases. The source is a male donor in good health and CMV-seropositive. Sequencing was done on a sample of PBMCs. Here the CDR3 reads CASSLRTGLNTEAFF. The CDR3 nucleotides are TGTGCCAGCTCACTCCGGACAGGACTGAACACTGAAGCTTTCTTT. Drawing the rest from reference TRBV18 and TRBJ1-1, the complete variable domain is NAGVMQNPRHLVRRRGQEARLRCSPMKGHSHVYWYRQLPEEGLKFMVYLQKENIIDESGMPKERFSAEFPKEGPSILRIQQVVRGDSAAYFCASSLRTGLNTEAFFGQGTRLTVV.